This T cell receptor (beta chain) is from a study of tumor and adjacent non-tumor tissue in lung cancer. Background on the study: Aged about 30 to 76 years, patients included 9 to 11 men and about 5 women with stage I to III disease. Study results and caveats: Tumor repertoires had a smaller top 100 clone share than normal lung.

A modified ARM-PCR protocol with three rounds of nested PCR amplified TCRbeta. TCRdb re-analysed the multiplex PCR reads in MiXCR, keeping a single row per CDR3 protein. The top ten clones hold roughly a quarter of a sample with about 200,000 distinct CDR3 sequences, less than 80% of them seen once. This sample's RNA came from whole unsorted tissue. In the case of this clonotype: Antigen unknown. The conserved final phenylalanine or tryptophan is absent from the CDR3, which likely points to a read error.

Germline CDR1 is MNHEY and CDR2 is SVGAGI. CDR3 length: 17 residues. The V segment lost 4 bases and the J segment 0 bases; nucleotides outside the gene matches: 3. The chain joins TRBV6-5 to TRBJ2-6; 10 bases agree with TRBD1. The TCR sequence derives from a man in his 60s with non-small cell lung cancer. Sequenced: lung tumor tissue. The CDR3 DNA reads TGTGCCAGCAGTTTCGGGACAGGGGTCTCTGGGGCCAACGTCCTGACTATA. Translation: CASSFGTGVSGANVLTI.